The T cell receptor (beta chain) under discussion was sequenced for a study of blood T cell repertoires in COVID-19 (dated by TCRdb to about 2020). General notes on the study: Samples from collaborators originated in the United States, Italy and Spain and spanned both the acute and convalescent phases of COVID-19. A de-identified subject ID, COVID-19 status, age in years and sex were almost always included in the sample metadata. The samples were drawn from the first 160 participants of the ongoing ImmuneRACE study and from some 1,300 subjects provided by 6 global collaborators. Subjects who had been exposed to COVID-19, were actively infected with it, or had recovered from it provided the deeply sampled blood TCRbeta repertoires that made up the dataset. The prospective study material was composed of cDNA or gDNA derived from T cells, B-cell-depleted T cells, or PBMCs. HLA class I and class II types, where available, came from metadata supplied by the sample provider rather than from assay-based typing. The repertoires were released in a freely available public database meant as a resource for research on the immune response to SARS-CoV-2.

In Seattle, one collaborating source enrolled patients while the infection was active and tracked those patients longitudinally over the course of disease. Whole blood was collected in K2EDTA tubes by collaborating institutions according to the institutions' own protocols. For TCRbeta analysis, collaborators shipped samples as frozen whole blood, isolated PBMCs, or DNA extracted from either of those sample types. Concerning this clone itself: What this receptor recognizes is not known. Within one base of it there is no much larger clone, and no base qualities were kept.

The immunoSEQ Assay, a bias-controlled multiplex PCR, was used to amplify TCRbeta CDR3 regions from genomic DNA. On the authors' methods: Within the assay, amplification of reference gene primers was used to estimate how many nucleated cells each sample contained. Sequence reads were collapsed and filtered to measure the absolute abundance of every unique TCRbeta CDR3 rearrangement. Productive Simpson clonality was computed per sample as the square root of Simpson's diversity index over productive rearrangements. This immuneACCESS table, as held by TCRdb, lists in-frame sequences with V and J called but not all clones. Of the missing ones, under half trace to an unresolved V gene in checked studies; the others have no known cause. That table is the source of V, J and clone size, and D and trimming were worked out from the DNA. For this sample the table gives about 280,000 clones, of which 70% to 90% were detected only once. About 12% of the sample is in the top ten clones.

A distance of 7 bases separates the germline ends of V and J, which lose 2 bases and 7 bases respectively. Measured from the cysteine to the phenylalanine, the CDR3 is 13 residues long. Just the 39-base CDR3 DNA is kept, in frame starting at base 1. The germline V gene (reference sequence) supplies CDR1 SGHKS and CDR2 YYEKEE. Study-wide conclusions, independent of this receptor: The amount of clinical and demographic metadata varied by source and participant and was provided uncurated.

The origin of this receptor is a woman between 65 and 79 years old with COVID-19, enrolled during active disease. The chain is assembled from TRBV5-5 and TRBJ1-6; a tentative D call is TRBD1 (5 bases match). The sequencing input was peripheral blood. CDR3 protein: CASSLNRNSPLHF. The DNA sequence is given as TGTGCCAGCAGCTTAAACAGGAATTCACCCCTCCACTTT. This CDR3, with the reference TRBV5-5 and TRBJ1-6 proteins standing in past its ends, gives the full variable domain DAGVTQSPTHLIKTRGQQVTLRCSPISGHKSVSWYQQVLGQGPQFIFQYYEKEERGRGNFPDRFSARQFPNYSSELNVNALLLGDSALYLCASSLNRNSPLHFGNGTRLTVT.